The 28 T cell receptor beta chains below all came from one sample that was sequenced in a study of shared clonotypes between healthy human individuals. This table comes from immunoSEQ multiplex PCR, and its TCRdb copy is limited to in-frame clones, with some not included. The repertoire has some 1,900,000 clones, about 95% of them found once; the top ten carry around 1.2%. Naive CD8 cells lacked CD45RO, underwent positive selection for CCR7 and left out terminally differentiated effector memory CD45RA+ cells. Sequencing input: naive CD8+ T cells sorted from blood. These receptor sequences come from a man in his late teens or twenties in good health.

The rearrangement joins TRBV5-1 to TRBJ2-3; TRBD1 agrees at 8 bases. V lost 3 bases and J lost 6; bases outside the gene matches: 12. Looked up from germline, CDR1 is SGHRS and CDR2 is YFSETQ. The CDR3 extends over 16 amino acids. CDR3 DNA: TGCGCCAGCAGCTCGATGGGACAGGCTGCCTTGGATACGCAGTATTTT. Translating it yields CASSSMGQAALDTQYF.

The chain employs TRBV5-4 and TRBJ2-5; D might be TRBD1 (5 bases). Trimming stripped 0 bases from V and 2 bases from J, with 8 bases between. CDR1 is SGHNT, CDR2 YYREEE, per germline (reference sequence). The CDR3 consists of 14 residues. The CDR3 loop reads CASSLAGHQETQYF. The CDR3 DNA reads TGTGCCAGCAGCTTGGCCGGACATCAAGAGACCCAGTACTTC.

The chain couples TRBV10-3 to TRBJ2-7; D gene unclear. V was clipped by 3 bases and J by 4 bases, with 10 bases between them. The CDR3 sequence is 13 residues long. Per the germline V gene, CDR1 is ENHRY and CDR2 is SYGVKD. Written as DNA, the CDR3 is TGTGCCATCAGTGAAGCGACAACTTACGAGCAGTACTTC. The encoded protein is CAISEATTYEQYF.

Here the CDR3 DNA reads TGCGCCAGCATGGGGGGGGAAGAGACCCAGTACTTC. The encoded protein is CASMGGEETQYF. V gene TRBV4-1 combines with J gene TRBJ2-5, with TRBD2 matching over 7 bases. This CDR3 spans 12 amino acids. CDR1 and CDR2 (germline): MGHRA, YSYEKL. The J segment lost 3 bases and the V segment lost 7 bases, leaving 2 bases of the junction unmatched.

The chain links TRBV4-1 to TRBJ1-5; D is undetermined. This CDR3 is 15 amino acids long. Trimming removed 1 base from V and 3 bases from J, with 10 bases in between. Germline V gene data show CDR1 as MGHRA and CDR2 as YSYEKL. The CDR3 DNA reads TGCGCCAGCAGCCAAGTAGTCAGCCTCAATCAGCCCCAGCATTTT. Translated: CASSQVVSLNQPQHF.

This clone appeared once. The J gene is TRBJ2-7, the V gene TRBV6-1, with D unresolved. With 4 bases removed from V and 4 bases from J, the gap between germline ends came to 17 bases. CDR3 length: 15 residues. Germline lookup yields CDR1 MNHNS and CDR2 SASEGT. The CDR3 loop is CASSVFNTALYEQYF. In DNA, the CDR3 is TGTGCCAGCAGTGTCTTCAATACAGCCCTTTACGAGCAGTACTTC.

The rearrangement links TRBV7-6 to TRBJ2-2; TRBD2 matches 13 bases. The CDR3 spans 16 residues. Germline V gene data show CDR1 as SGHVS and CDR2 as FNYEAQ. The junction had 4 bases not matched to a gene; V was cut back by 5 bases and J by 4 bases. As DNA, the CDR3 is TGTGCCAGCAGCCCGACTAGCGGGAGGATCACCGGGGAGCTGTTTTTT. It is translated as CASSPTSGRITGELFF. Based on the CDR3 plus reference TRBV7-6 and TRBJ2-2, the full variable domain is GAGVSQSPRYKVTKRGQDVALRCDPISGHVSLYWYRQALGQGPEFLTYFNYEAQQDKSGLPNDRFSAERPEGSISTLTIQRTEQRDSAMYRCASSPTSGRITGELFFGEGSRLTVL.

The rearrangement uses TRBV15 and TRBJ2-7; D gene uncertain. The CDR3 is 13 residues long. The germline CDR1 and CDR2 sequences are LNHNV and YYDKDF (reference sequence). The germline V and J ends were trimmed by 3 bases and 5 bases, with 11 bases remaining between them. The CDR3, as DNA: TGTGCCACCAGCAGCTCCAGGATCCACGAGCAGTACTTC. It codes for CATSSSRIHEQYF. Drawing the rest from reference TRBV15 and TRBJ2-7, the complete variable domain is DAMVIQNPRYQVTQFGKPVTLSCSQTLNHNVMYWYQQKSSQAPKLLFHYYDKDFNNEADTPDNFQSRRPNTSFCFLDIRSPGLGDTAMYLCATSSSRIHEQYFGPGTRLTVT.

This clone was seen a single time. The chain employs TRBV25-1 and TRBJ2-7; 11 bases fit TRBD2. This CDR3 contains 18 residues. Germline trimming cut 6 bases from V and 0 bases from J; bases unmatched to any gene: 13. Germline CDR1 and CDR2: MGHDK and SYGVNS. CDR3 region: CASRASGLAGRSSYEQYF. Written as DNA, the CDR3 is TGTGCCAGCAGGGCATCCGGACTAGCGGGCAGGAGCTCCTACGAGCAGTACTTC.

Here the CDR3 reads CSVAGVSEAFF. CDR3 nucleotides: TGCAGCGTTGCGGGGGTATCTGAAGCTTTCTTT. V gene TRBV29-1 combines with J gene TRBJ1-1, with D possibly TRBD1 on 5 matching bases. Germline assignment: CDR1 SQVTM and CDR2 ANQGSEA. The CDR3 loop spans 11 amino acids. V lost 4 bases, J lost 6 bases, and 9 bases lay in between. The full variable domain, completed using reference TRBV29-1 and TRBJ1-1, is SAVISQKPSRDICQRGTSLTIQCQVDSQVTMMFWYRQQPGQSLTLIATANQGSEATYESGFVIDKFPISRPNLTFSTLTVSNMSPEDSSIYLCSVAGVSEAFFGQGTRLTVV.

The chain combines TRBV6-6 with TRBJ2-7, with TRBD1 identical over 8 bases. The J segment lost 7 bases and the V segment lost 5 bases, leaving 4 bases of the junction unmatched. This CDR3 region has 12 residues. Germline assignment: CDR1 MNHNY and CDR2 SVGAGI (reference sequence). The DNA of the CDR3 is TGTGCCAGCAGTGAGACAGGGGATGAGCAGTACTTC. This codes for CASSETGDEQYF.

The chain couples TRBV4-1 to TRBJ2-7; the D gene is possibly TRBD1 (6 bases). The CDR3 spans 15 residues. Germline V gene data show CDR1 as MGHRA and CDR2 as YSYEKL. The V gene lost 1 base and the J gene lost 7 bases, with 17 bases spanning the gap. The CDR3 DNA reads TGCGCCAGCAGCCAAGTTGAACAGGGTACCATGGAGCAGTACTTC. This translates into CASSQVEQGTMEQYF.

About this clone itself: The sample contains more than one DNA sequence encoding this CDR3. The chain uses TRBV6-6 and TRBJ2-2, with TRBD1 matching over 7 bases. With V trimmed by 3 bases and J by 6 bases, 4 bases remained unmatched. The CDR3 extends over 14 amino acids. CDR1 is MNHNY, CDR2 SVGAGI, per germline (reference sequence). CDR3 in amino acids: CASSYTTGSGELFF. CDR3 nucleotide sequence: TGTGCCAGCAGTTATACGACAGGGTCCGGGGAGCTGTTTTTT.

This clone was seen a single time. V gene TRBV9 combines with J gene TRBJ2-3; D is perhaps TRBD2 (5 bases). Germline CDR1 is SGDLS and CDR2 is YYNGEE. Deletions cut 2 bases from V and 5 bases from J, with 12 bases between. CDR3 length equals 14 residues. CDR3 DNA sequence: TGTGCCAGCAGCGTCGGCGGGCTGGGAGATACGCAGTATTTT. Its translation is CASSVGGLGDTQYF.

The chain recombines TRBV27 with TRBJ2-7; 8 bases agree with TRBD2. The ends lost 3 bases at V and 5 bases at J; junction bases unmatched: 6. The CDR3 consists of 14 residues. Germline values: CDR1 MNHEY, CDR2 SMNVEV (reference sequence). The CDR3 DNA reads TGTGCCAGCAGTTTCCCCGGGAGGGGAGACGAGCAGTACTTC. This translates into CASSFPGRGDEQYF.

This chain connects TRBV7-9 to TRBJ1-5, with 7 nucleotides matching TRBD1. The CDR3 runs 18 residues. The germline gives CDR1 SEHNR, CDR2 FQNEAQ (reference sequence). V lost 7 bases, J lost 0 bases, and 15 bases stayed unmatched. CDR3: CASTRTVGTESSNQPQHF. The CDR3 DNA sequence: TGTGCCAGCACCCGAACCGTCGGGACAGAGTCTAGCAATCAGCCCCAGCATTTT.

J is TRBJ1-6 and V is TRBV27; no reliable D call. Between the trimmed V and J ends, which lost 6 bases and 9 bases, there was a span of 18 bases. Germline V CDR1 and CDR2: MNHEY, SMNVEV (reference sequence). CDR3 length equals 15 residues. The DNA of the CDR3 is TGTGCCAGCAGGCCTTTTGGTCCTTATGGTTCACCCCTCCACTTT. Translated, it gives CASRPFGPYGSPLHF.

The chain recombines TRBV7-9 with TRBJ1-1, with TRBD1 as a possible D gene (5 bases). The germline V and J ends were trimmed by 2 bases and 4 bases, with 17 bases remaining between them. Germline CDR1 SEHNR, CDR2 FQNEAQ (reference sequence). This CDR3 spans 16 amino acids. This chain's CDR3 is CASSLIGSGRGTEAFF. In nucleotides, the CDR3 is TGTGCCAGCAGCTTAATTGGGTCAGGGAGGGGCACTGAAGCTTTCTTT.

Notes on this clone: This same CDR3 is encoded by further DNA sequences in the sample. This rearrangement joins TRBV6-5 to TRBJ2-2; D not resolved. Germline V gives CDR1 MNHEY, CDR2 SVGAGI. The V and J ends lost 5 bases and 0 bases respectively, with 4 bases between them. The CDR3 length is 13 residues. In DNA form, the CDR3 reads TGTGCCAGCAGTGGGACGAACACCGGGGAGCTGTTTTTT. It codes for CASSGTNTGELFF.

V gene TRBV11-2 combines with J gene TRBJ2-7; 9 bases map to TRBD2. V lost 1 base and J lost 5; bases outside the gene matches: 12. CDR1 SGHAT and CDR2 FQNNGV come from the germline V gene. CDR3 length: 17 residues. The CDR3 spells CASSLGQAGGVENEQYF. CDR3 sequence (DNA): TGTGCCAGCAGCTTAGGTCAAGCGGGAGGTGTAGAGAACGAGCAGTACTTC.

This chain connects TRBV29-1 to TRBJ2-7; 9 nucleotides align to TRBD1. Germline CDR1 SQVTM, CDR2 ANQGSEA. The CDR3 is made up of 13 amino acids. Trimming took 7 bases from V and 4 from J; bases not matched to a gene: 8. The DNA of the CDR3 is TGCAGCGCCGACGTCGGACAGGGGTACGAGCAGTACTTC. It translates to CSADVGQGYEQYF.

This sequence joins TRBV7-9 and TRBJ1-3; 9 bases match TRBD1. Germline CDR1 reads SEHNR; CDR2 reads FQNEAQ (reference sequence). V dropped 5 bases and J dropped 3; count of bases not matched to a gene: 8. There are 16 residues in the CDR3. The DNA for the CDR3 is TGTGCCAGCAGCCATACACAGGGGGCTTTTGGAAACACCATATATTTT. Protein product: CASSHTQGAFGNTIYF.

The gene calls are TRBV27 and TRBJ1-1; 8 bases align to TRBD1. V shed 5 bases and J 5 bases; nucleotides not matched to a gene: 13. The CDR3 totals 16 residues. Per germline, CDR1 MNHEY and CDR2 SMNVEV (reference sequence). The DNA for the CDR3 is TGTGCCAGCAGTCCGGACAGGGTTAACGATGGTACTGAAGCTTTCTTT. Translation: CASSPDRVNDGTEAFF.

This clone occurred once. The chain joins TRBV7-2 to TRBJ1-1; D unclear. The V gene's germline CDR1 is SGHTA and CDR2 FQGNSA. This CDR3 spans 15 amino acids. Trimming pared 4 bases from V and 4 bases from J, leaving 16 bases between. The CDR3: CASSSYGVMGTEAFF. CDR3 sequence (DNA): TGTGCCAGCAGCTCCTACGGGGTCATGGGCACTGAAGCTTTCTTT.

Only one count was recorded for this clone. The genes are TRBV11-2 and TRBJ1-5; D not certain. This CDR3 region has 12 residues. Per germline, CDR1 SGHAT and CDR2 FQNNGV. The V end lost 4 bases, the J end lost 7 bases, and 8 bases lay between the germline ends. CDR3 residues: CASSSNGQPQHF. The DNA of the CDR3 is TGTGCCAGCAGCTCTAATGGGCAGCCCCAGCATTTT.

Notes on this clone: Other DNA sequences in this specimen translate into the identical CDR3. The chain joins TRBV19 to TRBJ1-5; no firm D call. The CDR3 covers 14 residues. The germline CDR1 and CDR2 sequences are LNHDA and SQIVND (reference sequence). V lost 2 bases and J 3 bases, leaving 8 bases between the germline ends. The CDR3 region is CASSIRGYNQPQHF. In DNA, the CDR3 is TGTGCCAGTAGTATAAGAGGGTACAATCAGCCCCAGCATTTT.

For this clone: Other DNA sequences in this sample translate to the same CDR3. V gene TRBV4-1 combines with J gene TRBJ2-7, with 7 nucleotides matching TRBD2. Germline assignment: CDR1 MGHRA and CDR2 YSYEKL. The J segment lost 4 bases and the V segment lost 1 base, leaving 4 bases of the junction unmatched. There are 14 residues in the CDR3. The CDR3 DNA reads as TGCGCCAGCAGCCAAGGCGGGAGTAGTTACGAGCAGTACTTC. Encoded protein: CASSQGGSSYEQYF.

The chain links TRBV15 to TRBJ1-2; possibly TRBD1 for D (5 bases). The CDR3 is made up of 15 amino acids. Trimming took 0 bases from V and 8 from J, leaving 16 bases between them. Germline CDR1 is LNHNV and CDR2 is YYDKDF (reference sequence). The chain's CDR3 is CATSRDSGVGRGYTF. The DNA for the CDR3 is TGTGCCACCAGCAGAGATTCCGGGGTGGGGCGGGGCTACACCTTC. Together with reference TRBV15 and TRBJ1-2, the CDR3 gives the full variable domain: DAMVIQNPRYQVTQFGKPVTLSCSQTLNHNVMYWYQQKSSQAPKLLFHYYDKDFNNEADTPDNFQSRRPNTSFCFLDIRSPGLGDTAMYLCATSRDSGVGRGYTFGSGTRLTVV.